This TCR beta chain was profiled in a study of blood T cell repertoires in COVID-19 (dated by TCRdb to between 2020 and 2021). For context, the study as a whole: Samples covering the acute and convalescent phases of COVID-19 were provided by collaborators in the United States, Italy and Spain. The material from the prospective study consisted of cDNA or gDNA derived from T cells, B-cell-depleted T cells, or PBMCs. Subjects who had been exposed to COVID-19, were actively infected with it, or had recovered from it provided the deeply sampled blood TCRbeta repertoires that made up the dataset. The repertoires were released in a freely available public database intended as a resource for research on the immune response to SARS-CoV-2. Samples came from the ongoing ImmuneRACE study (first 160 participants) plus 1,254 subjects from 6 global collaborators. Nearly every sample came with metadata listing a de-identified subject ID, COVID-19 status, age in years and sex. HLA class I and class II types, where available, came from metadata supplied by the sample provider rather than from assay-based typing. Study-wide conclusions, independent of this receptor: The quantity of clinical and demographic metadata differed by source and by participant and was supplied without curation.

Concerning this clone: Its antigen is still unknown. No base-level quality is on record; no much larger clone is a single base apart.

TCRbeta CDR3 regions were amplified from genomic DNA by means of the immunoSEQ Assay, a bias-controlled multiplex PCR. The authors' pipeline ran thus. Within the assay, amplification of reference gene primers was used to estimate how many nucleated cells each sample contained. To quantify the absolute abundance of each unique TCRbeta CDR3 rearrangement, sequence reads were collapsed and filtered. For each sample, productive Simpson clonality was calculated as the square root of Simpson's diversity index across productive rearrangements. The table was pulled from immuneACCESS by TCRdb, which kept in-frame rearrangements only. Such tables lose some clones; where checked, under half of the loss comes from unresolved V genes, and the rest has no known cause. V, J and clone size reflect that table, while D and trimming were determined from the DNA. This sample has under 250,000 clones in its table, and roughly 80% of those were observed once. The ten biggest clones cover nearly 5% of the sample.

Participants in the prospective study were enrolled through a virtual design, were aged about 18 to 90 years, and lived in 20 to 30 United States geographic areas. To assign participants to cohorts, the prospective study relied on clinical history that participants themselves reported in a screening survey and a study questionnaire. A participant counted as exposed if, within 2 weeks of entering the study, that participant had been in contact with someone who had a PCR-confirmed or clinician-diagnosed COVID-19 case. Each participant in the prospective study had whole blood, serum and a nasopharyngeal or oropharyngeal swab collected by mobile phlebotomists. Additional blood draws and questionnaires over an approximately 2-month period could optionally be provided by prospective study participants. Before DNA extraction, prospective study blood samples were shipped either frozen or at room temperature.

The specimen was PBMCs or T cells enriched from blood (not recorded which). This sequence originates from a woman aged 45-65 years who had been exposed to COVID-19.

The DNA reads as follows: TGTGCCAGCACTAGAGGGTGGGCCTTAGGTGAAGCTTTCTTT. It translates as CASTRGWALGEAFF. The chain employs TRBV7-2 and TRBJ1-1, with the D segment identity uncertain. The trim is 7 bases for V and 7 bases for J, with a gap of 19 bases between the germline ends. From the cysteine up to the phenylalanine, the CDR3 has a length of 14 residues. Only the CDR3 region is kept as DNA, spanning 42 bases read in frame from base 1. As encoded in the germline V gene, CDR1 is SGHTA while CDR2 is FQGNSA.